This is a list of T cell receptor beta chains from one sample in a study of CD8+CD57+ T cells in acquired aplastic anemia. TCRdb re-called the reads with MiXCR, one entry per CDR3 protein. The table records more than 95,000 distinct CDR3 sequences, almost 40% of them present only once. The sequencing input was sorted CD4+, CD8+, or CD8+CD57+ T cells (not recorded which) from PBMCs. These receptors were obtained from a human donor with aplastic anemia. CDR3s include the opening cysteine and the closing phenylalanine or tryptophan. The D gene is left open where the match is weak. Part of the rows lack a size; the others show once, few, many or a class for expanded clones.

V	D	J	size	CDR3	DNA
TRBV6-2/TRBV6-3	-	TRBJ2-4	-	CASRQGGAKNIQYF	TGTGCCAGCAGACAAGGGGGGGCCAAAAACATTCAGTACTTC
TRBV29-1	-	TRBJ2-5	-	CSVEGAGQETQYF	TGCAGCGTTGAAGGGGCAGGGCAGGAGACCCAGTACTTC
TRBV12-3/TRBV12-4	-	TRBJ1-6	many	CASRTIFKARGSPLHF	TGTGCCAGCAGAACGATCTTTAAGGCCAGGGGTTCACCCCTCCACTTT
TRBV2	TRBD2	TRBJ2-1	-	CASSALGTGTRDNEQFF	TGTGCCAGCAGTGCCCTAGGAACCGGGACTAGAGACAATGAGCAGTTCTTC
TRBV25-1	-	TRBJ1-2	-	CASSEFRQSSGNTF	TGTGCCAGCAGTGAATTTAGACAGAGCTCTGGAAACACCTTC
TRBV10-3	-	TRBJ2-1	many	CAISKEYNEQFF	TGTGCCATCAGTAAGGAGTACAATGAGCAGTTCTTC
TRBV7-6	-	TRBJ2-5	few	CASSLGKRTQETQYF	TGTGCCAGCAGCTTAGGGAAGCGGACCCAAGAGACCCAGTACTTC
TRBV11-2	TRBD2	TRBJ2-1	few	CASSPVRGSGGANEQFF	TGTGCCAGCAGCCCGGTTCGGGGTAGCGGGGGGGCCAATGAGCAGTTCTTC
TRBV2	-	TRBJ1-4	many	CASKGQPNEKLFF	TGTGCCAGCAAAGGGCAGCCCAATGAAAAACTGTTTTTT
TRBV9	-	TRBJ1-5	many	CASSVGLGGDHQPQHF	TGTGCCAGCAGCGTAGGTCTCGGGGGTGATCATCAGCCCCAGCATTTT
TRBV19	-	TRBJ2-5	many	CASSIGWGAETQYF	TGTGCCAGTAGTATAGGGTGGGGGGCAGAGACCCAGTACTTC
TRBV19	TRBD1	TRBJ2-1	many	CASAGTAYGEQFF	TGTGCCAGCGCCGGGACAGCCTATGGTGAGCAGTTCTTC
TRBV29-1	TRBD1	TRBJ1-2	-	CSVHRGPHYGYTF	TGCAGCGTACACAGGGGCCCCCACTATGGCTACACCTTC
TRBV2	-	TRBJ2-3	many	CASSSNRDTDTQYF	TGTGCCAGCAGTAGCAACAGGGACACAGATACGCAGTATTTT
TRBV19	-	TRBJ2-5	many	CASSRGETQYF	TGTGCCAGTAGCCGAGGGGAGACCCAGTACTTC
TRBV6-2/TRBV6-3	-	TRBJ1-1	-	CASKRPPPGTEAFF	TGTGCCAGCAAACGTCCGCCCCCCGGGACTGAAGCTTTCTTT
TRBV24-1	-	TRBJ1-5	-	CATSVGGSNQPQHF	TGTGCCACCAGTGTTGGGGGATCGAATCAGCCCCAGCATTTT
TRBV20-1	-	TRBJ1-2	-	CSAGQRRLGCGYTF	TGCAGTGCTGGACAGAGGCGCCTCGGCTGTGGCTACACCTTC
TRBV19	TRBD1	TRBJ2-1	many	CASSIGTGGNNEQFF	TGTGCCAGTAGTATCGGGACAGGGGGAAACAATGAGCAGTTCTTC
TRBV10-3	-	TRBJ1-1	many	CAISGGNTEAFF	TGTGCCATCAGTGGAGGGAACACTGAAGCTTTCTTT
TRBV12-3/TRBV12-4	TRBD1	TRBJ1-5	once	CASILHQGGNQPQHF	TGTGCCAGCATCCTCCATCAGGGGGGGAATCAGCCCCAGCATTTT
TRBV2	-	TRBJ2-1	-	CASSLVDSSPPFF	TGTGCCAGCAGCTTAGTGGACAGTTCCCCGCCGTTCTTC
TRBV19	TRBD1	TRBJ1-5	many	CASSTARTGGQPQHF	TGTGCCAGTAGTACAGCGCGGACAGGGGGTCAGCCCCAGCATTTT
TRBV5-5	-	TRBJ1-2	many	CASSPGEVGGYTF	TGTGCCAGCAGTCCAGGGGAAGTGGGTGGCTACACCTTC
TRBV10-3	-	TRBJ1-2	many	CAISESRGRGNYGYTF	TGTGCCATCAGTGAGTCTAGAGGCAGGGGAAACTATGGCTACACCTTC
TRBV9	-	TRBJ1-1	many	CASSVVGGRAEAFF	TGTGCCAGCAGCGTAGTGGGGGGTAGGGCTGAAGCTTTCTTT
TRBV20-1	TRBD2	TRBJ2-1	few	CSARVPKGLANSEQFF	TGCAGTGCTAGAGTACCGAAAGGACTAGCTAACAGTGAGCAGTTCTTC
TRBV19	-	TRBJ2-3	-	CARCQGSSTDTQYF	TGTGCTAGATGTCAGGGATCTAGCACAGATACGCAGTATTTT
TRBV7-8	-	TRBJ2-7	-	CASSLSMGYEQYF	TGTGCCAGCAGCTTATCAATGGGGTACGAGCAGTACTTC
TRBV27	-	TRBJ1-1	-	CASSPDRYTETFF	TGTGCCAGCAGTCCCGACAGATACACTGAAACTTTCTTT
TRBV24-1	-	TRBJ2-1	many	CATSAPYNEQFF	TGTGCCACCAGTGCTCCCTACAATGAGCAGTTCTTC
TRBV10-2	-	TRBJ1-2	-	CACKASGDAGYTF	TGCGCCTGCAAGGCAAGTGGAGACGCGGGCTACACCTTC
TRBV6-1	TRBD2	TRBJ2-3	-	CASRLAGGRDTQYF	TGTGCCAGCAGACTAGCGGGGGGGCGGGATACGCAGTATTTT
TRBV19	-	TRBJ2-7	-	CASSLQASGSYEQYF	TGTGCCAGTAGCCTTCAAGCGTCAGGGTCCTACGAGCAGTACTTC
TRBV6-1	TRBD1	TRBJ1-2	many	CASNSGTGNGYGYTF	TGTGCCAGCAACTCCGGGACAGGGAATGGCTATGGCTACACCTTC
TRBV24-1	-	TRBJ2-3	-	CATSDRESTDTQYF	TGTGCCACCAGTGACCGTGAGAGCACAGATACGCAGTATTTT
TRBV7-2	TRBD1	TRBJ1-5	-	CASSPTGREQPQHF	TGTGCCAGCAGCCCGACAGGGCGGGAGCAGCCCCAGCATTTT
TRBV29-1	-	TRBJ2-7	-	CSVLGPTYEQYF	TGCAGCGTCCTCGGGCCAACCTACGAGCAGTACTTC
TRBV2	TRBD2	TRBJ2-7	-	CASRGISGGYEQYF	TGTGCCAGCAGGGGGATTAGCGGGGGCTACGAGCAGTACTTC
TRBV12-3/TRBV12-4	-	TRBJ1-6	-	CASSLVGVRSPLHF	TGTGCCAGCAGTTTAGTAGGGGTTCGCTCACCCCTCCACTTT
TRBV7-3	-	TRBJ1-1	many	CASSSDPNTEAFF	TGTGCCAGCAGCTCAGACCCGAACACTGAAGCTTTCTTT
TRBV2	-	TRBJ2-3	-	CASTKTAFGVDTQYF	TGTGCCAGCACAAAAACAGCGTTCGGAGTGGATACGCAGTATTTT
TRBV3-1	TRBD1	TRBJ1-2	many	CASSPRQGGYTF	TGTGCCAGCAGCCCCCGACAGGGGGGCTACACCTTC
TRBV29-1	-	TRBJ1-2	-	CSVGGRPGGYTF	TGCAGCGTTGGGGGGCGGCCAGGGGGCTACACCTTC
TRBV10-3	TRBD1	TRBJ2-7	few	CASRNHRDRAREQYF	TGTGCCAGCAGAAACCACCGGGACAGGGCTCGGGAGCAGTACTTC
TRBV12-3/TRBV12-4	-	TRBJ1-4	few	CASNNGEPLNEKLFF	TGTGCCAGCAACAATGGGGAGCCTCTTAATGAAAAACTGTTTTTT
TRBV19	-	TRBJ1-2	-	CASSVPGRIYGYTF	TGTGCCAGTAGTGTCCCCGGACGGATTTATGGCTACACCTTC
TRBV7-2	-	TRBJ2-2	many	CASTSTGTYTGELFF	TGTGCCAGCACCTCGACAGGGACTTACACCGGGGAGCTGTTTTTT
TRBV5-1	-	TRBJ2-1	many	CASSSTMEQFF	TGCGCCAGCAGCAGCACTATGGAGCAGTTCTTC
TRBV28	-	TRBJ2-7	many	CASLDSYEQYF	TGTGCCAGTCTAGACTCCTACGAGCAGTACTTC
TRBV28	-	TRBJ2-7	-	CASSMTGLSYEQYF	TGTGCCAGCAGTATGACAGGCCTATCCTACGAGCAGTACTTC
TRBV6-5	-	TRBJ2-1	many	CASRLNRVRNEQFF	TGTGCCAGCAGGCTTAACAGGGTTAGAAATGAGCAGTTCTTC
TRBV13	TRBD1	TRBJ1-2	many	CASSLGQLADYGYTF	TGTGCCAGCAGCTTGGGACAGTTAGCCGATTATGGCTACACCTTC
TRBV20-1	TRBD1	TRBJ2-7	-	CSARPSTGTGTYEQYF	TGCAGTGCTAGACCTTCTACCGGGACAGGAACCTACGAGCAGTACTTC
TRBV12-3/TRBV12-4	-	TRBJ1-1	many	CASRGRQEPNTEAFF	TGTGCCAGCAGGGGTCGACAGGAGCCTAACACTGAAGCTTTCTTT
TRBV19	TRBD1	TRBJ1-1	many	CASSIWDRDSEAFF	TGTGCCAGTAGTATATGGGACAGGGACTCTGAAGCTTTCTTT
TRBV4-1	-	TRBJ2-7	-	CASSQQDLMSTYEQYF	TGCGCCAGCAGCCAACAGGACTTAATGTCGACCTACGAGCAGTACTTC
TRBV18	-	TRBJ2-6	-	CASSQGFSGANVLTF	TGTGCCAGCTCACAGGGTTTCTCTGGGGCCAACGTCCTGACTTTC